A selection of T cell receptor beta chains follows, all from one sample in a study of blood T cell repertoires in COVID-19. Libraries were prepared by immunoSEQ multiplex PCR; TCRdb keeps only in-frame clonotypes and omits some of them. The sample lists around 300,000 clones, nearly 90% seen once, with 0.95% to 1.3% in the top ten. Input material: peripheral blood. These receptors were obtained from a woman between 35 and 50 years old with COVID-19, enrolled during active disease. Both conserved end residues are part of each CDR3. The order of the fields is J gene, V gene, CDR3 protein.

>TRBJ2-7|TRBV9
CASSVGTGGSEQYF
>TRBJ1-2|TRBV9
CASSPYGEGGYGYTF
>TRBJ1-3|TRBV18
CASSPLQVSSSSGNTIYF
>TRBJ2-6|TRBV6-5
CASSLPGANVLTF
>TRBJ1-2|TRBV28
CASSINRVYGYTF
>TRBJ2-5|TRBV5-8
CASSPGLAGALETQYF
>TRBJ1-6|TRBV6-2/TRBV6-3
CASSYTGSPLHF
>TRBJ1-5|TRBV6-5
CASSQSRAQPQHF
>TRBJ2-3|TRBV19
CASSTRQGTDTQYF
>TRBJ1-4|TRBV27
CASSSGQGMELFF
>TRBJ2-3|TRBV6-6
CASIRGRGTTDTQYF
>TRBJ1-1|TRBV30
CAWSASRNTEAFF
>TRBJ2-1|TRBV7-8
CASSPGQGSINEQFF
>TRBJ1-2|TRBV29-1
CSVKQGDYGYTF
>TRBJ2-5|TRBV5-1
CASSLASGRYGETQYF
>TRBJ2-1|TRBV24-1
CATSGTGGLNEQFF
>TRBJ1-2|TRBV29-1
CSVRLGGYTF
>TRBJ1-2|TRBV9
CASSAPTDGRYGYTF
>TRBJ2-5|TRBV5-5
CASSLSAGDRETQYF
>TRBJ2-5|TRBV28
CASSPRFLQETQYF
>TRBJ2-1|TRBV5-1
CASTLTGVNNEQFF
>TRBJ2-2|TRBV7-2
CASSLVTGSNGELFF
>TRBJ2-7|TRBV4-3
CASSHLGQGSYEQYF
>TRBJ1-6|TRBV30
CACGQAYNSPLHF
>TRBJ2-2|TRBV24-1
CATRSSSGSGGELFF
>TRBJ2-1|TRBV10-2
CASRKDSFQWEQFF
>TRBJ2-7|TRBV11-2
CASSLAGYEQYF
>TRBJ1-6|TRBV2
CASSGTGATNSPLHF
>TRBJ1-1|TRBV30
CAWSVSGAAFF
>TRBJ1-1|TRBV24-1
CATRPSGGTEAFF